The T cell receptor beta chain described here comes from a study of T cell changes during pregnancy in multiple sclerosis. The table came from immunoSEQ multiplex PCR; TCRdb's copy has only in-frame clones and leaves some out. In the table there are some 120,000 clones, approximately 93% of which are singletons. The clonotype originates from a female donor with multiple sclerosis, enrolled in a pregnancy study. Sequenced material: peripheral blood, taken before pregnancy.

The CDR3 bases are TGTGCCAGTAGTAGGGAGGTTCAGCCCCAGCATTTT. Its protein is CASSREVQPQHF. The V and J genes are TRBV19 and TRBJ1-5; D gene unclear. The CDR3 length is 12 residues. Trimming removed 4 bases at V and 6 bases at J, with 7 bases between. CDR1 is LNHDA, CDR2 SQIVND, per germline (reference sequence).